This T cell receptor (beta chain) was captured in a study of T-cell reconstitution after alpha-beta-depleted transplantation in children. This clonotype was detected ten times or more. TCRbeta library preparation incorporated unique molecular identifiers. TCRdb re-called the PCR reads through MiXCR, storing one row per CDR3 protein. The table includes approximately 240,000 distinct CDR3 sequences, 9.7% detected once. The sequence was obtained from a human donor who donated a stem cell graft to a child with SCID. Specimen: PBMCs from the stem cell graft donor, collected from the stem cell graft.

This CDR3 reads CASSERPFGGTDSAGELFF. The CDR3 nucleotides read TGTGCCAGCAGTGAACGCCCGTTCGGGGGGACGGATTCCGCCGGGGAGCTGTTTTTT. The gene calls are TRBV25-1 and TRBJ2-2, with 7 bases identical to TRBD2. Per the germline V gene, CDR1 is MGHDK and CDR2 is SYGVNS. Trimming took 2 bases from V and 6 from J; bases not matched to a gene: 18. The CDR3 contains 19 residues.